This TCR beta chain was observed in a study of blood T cells in healthy people across ages. It was with a sample-barcoded 5' primer and a J-beta primer mix that a second PCR of roughly 7 to 12 cycles was run. TCRdb passed the 5' RACE reads through MiXCR, listing each CDR3 protein once. The sample has some 1.7 million distinct CDR3 sequences, roughly 30% seen once; the top ten hold 7.7%. With 2 bases removed from V and 0 bases from J, the gap between germline ends came to 7 bases. This CDR3 has 13 amino acids. Germline CDR1 is SQVTM and CDR2 is ANQGSEA. Specimen: blood. The rearrangement links TRBV29-1 to TRBJ1-2; D gene ambiguous. This receptor was obtained from a woman aged 25-40 years in good health. CDR3 in amino acids: CSVEYLANYGYTF. For the CDR3, the DNA is TGCAGCGTTGAATACCTAGCTAACTATGGCTACACCTTC.